One sample yielded the 5 T cell receptor beta chains listed below, sequenced in a study of T cell repertoires in cytomegalovirus infection. Using its own MiXCR run on the reads, TCRdb lists one record per CDR3 protein. Of just under 500,000 distinct CDR3 sequences listed, roughly a third were seen once; the top ten hold 15% to 20%. Their antigens are not known. Source: cultured PBMCs, taken from culture after CMV antigen stimulation. The receptors were sampled from a human donor in good health (CMV status not recorded). Some clones in this sample may be carry-over from other donors' samples.

This chain links TRBV6-2 or TRBV6-3 with TRBJ2-7; D is unclear. This CDR3 has 13 amino acids. The germline gives CDR1 MNHEY, CDR2 SVGEGT. Trimming cost V 6 bases and J 2 bases, with 11 bases left between them. CDR3 DNA sequence: TGTGCCAGCAGGCGCGGCGCTCCCTACGAGCAGTACGTC. It translates to CASRRGAPYEQYV.

This clonotype was seen a handful of times. The chain carries TRBV12-5 and TRBJ1-1, with D possibly matching TRBD1 (6 bases). CDR3 length: 15 residues. The ends were cut back, 0 bases at V and 6 bases at J, with 14 bases in the middle. Per the germline V gene, CDR1 is LGHNT and CDR2 is FRNRAP. The CDR3 bases are TGTGCTAGTGGTTTGGTAAAACCAGGGGTAGCTGAAGCTTTCTTT. Protein sequence: CASGLVKPGVAEAFF.

This chain links TRBV7-2 with TRBJ1-5; D is possibly TRBD1 (6 bases). CDR1 SGHTA and CDR2 FQGNSA come from the germline V gene. The CDR3 has 14 residues. V lost 5 bases and J 1 base, leaving 9 bases between the germline ends. CDR3 nucleotides: TGTGCCAGCAGCGCGGGACACAGCAATCAGCCCCAGCATTTT. Amino acids: CASSAGHSNQPQHF.

The gene calls are TRBV28 and TRBJ1-4; the D gene is possibly TRBD1 (5 bases). V was trimmed by 4 bases and J by 8 bases, leaving 14 bases between them. CDR1 is MDHEN, CDR2 SYDVKM, per germline. The CDR3 is 14 amino acids. CDR3 nucleotides: TGTGCCAGCAGTTCAACGGGGGTAGGAGAAAAACTGTTTTTT. Translated, it gives CASSSTGVGEKLFF. The full variable domain, its missing parts supplied by reference TRBV28 and TRBJ1-4, is DVKVTQSSRYLVKRTGEKVFLECVQDMDHENMFWYRQDPGLGLRLIYFSYDVKMKEKGDIPEGYSVSREKKERFSLILESASTNQTSMYLCASSSTGVGEKLFFGSGTQLSVL.

This clonotype was picked up a small number of times. This chain connects TRBV28 to TRBJ1-4, with 7 bases fitting TRBD1. CDR3 length: 14 amino acids. V was pared by 5 bases and J by 4 bases, with 4 bases of the junction left unmatched. In germline, CDR1 is MDHEN, CDR2 SYDVKM. In DNA form, the CDR3 reads TGTGCCAGCAGTCGGGGACAGTTTAATGAAAAACTGTTTTTT. It translates to CASSRGQFNEKLFF.